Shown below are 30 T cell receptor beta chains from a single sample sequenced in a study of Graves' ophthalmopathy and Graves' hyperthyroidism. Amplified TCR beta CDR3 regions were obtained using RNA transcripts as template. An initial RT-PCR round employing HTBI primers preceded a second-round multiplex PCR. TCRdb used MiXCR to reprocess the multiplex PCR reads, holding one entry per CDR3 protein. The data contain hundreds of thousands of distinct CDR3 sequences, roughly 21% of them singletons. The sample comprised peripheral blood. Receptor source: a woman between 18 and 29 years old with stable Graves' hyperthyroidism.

DNA for the CDR3: TGTGCCAGCAGAGGTGCGACAGGGTCCTCCTACGAGCAGTACTTC. It encodes CASRGATGSSYEQYF. The chain uses TRBV6-1 and TRBJ2-7, with TRBD1 matching over 7 bases. V dropped 6 bases and J dropped 0; count of bases not matched to a gene: 8. This CDR3 has 15 residues. Germline V lookup: CDR1 MNHNS, CDR2 SASEGT.

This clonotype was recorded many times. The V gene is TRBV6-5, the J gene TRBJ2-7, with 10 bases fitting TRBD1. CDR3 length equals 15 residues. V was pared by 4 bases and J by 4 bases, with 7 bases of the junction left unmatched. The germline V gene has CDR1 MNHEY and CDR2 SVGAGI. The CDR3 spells CASSSPGQGFYEQYF. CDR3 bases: TGTGCCAGCAGTTCGCCGGGACAGGGGTTTTACGAGCAGTACTTC.

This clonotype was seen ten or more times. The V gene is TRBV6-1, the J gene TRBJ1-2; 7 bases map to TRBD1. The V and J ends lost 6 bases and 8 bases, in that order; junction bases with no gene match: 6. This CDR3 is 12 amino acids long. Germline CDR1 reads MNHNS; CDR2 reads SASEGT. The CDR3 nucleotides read TGTGCCAGCAGCACCCCGACAGGGGGCTACACCTTC. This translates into CASSTPTGGYTF.

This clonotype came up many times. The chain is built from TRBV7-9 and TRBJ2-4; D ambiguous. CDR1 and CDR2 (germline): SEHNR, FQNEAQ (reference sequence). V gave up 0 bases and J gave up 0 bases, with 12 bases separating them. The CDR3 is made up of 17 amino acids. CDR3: CASSLALPILAKNIQYF. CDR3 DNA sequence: TGTGCCAGCAGCTTAGCGCTCCCTATCCTAGCCAAAAACATTCAGTACTTC.

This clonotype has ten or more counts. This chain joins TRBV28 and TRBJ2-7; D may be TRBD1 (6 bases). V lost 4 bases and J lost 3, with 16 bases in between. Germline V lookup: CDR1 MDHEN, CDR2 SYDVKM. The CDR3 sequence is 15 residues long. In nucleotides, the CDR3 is TGTGCCAGCAGTTCCTCCTGGGGGCGTGACTACGAGCAGTACTTC. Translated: CASSSSWGRDYEQYF.

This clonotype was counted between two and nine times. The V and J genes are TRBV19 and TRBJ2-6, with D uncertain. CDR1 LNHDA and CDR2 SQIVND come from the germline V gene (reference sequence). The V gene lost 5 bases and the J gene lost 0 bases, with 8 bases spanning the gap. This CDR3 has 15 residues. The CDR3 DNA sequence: TGTGCCAGTAGTCGACCGCTCTCTGGGGCCAACGTCCTGACTTTC. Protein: CASSRPLSGANVLTF.

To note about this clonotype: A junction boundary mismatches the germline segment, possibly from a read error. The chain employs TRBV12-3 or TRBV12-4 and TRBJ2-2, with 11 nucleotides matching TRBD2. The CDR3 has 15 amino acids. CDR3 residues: CASTLAGGPIGELFF. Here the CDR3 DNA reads TGTGCCAGCACTTTAGCGGGAGGGCCGATCGGGGAGCTGTTTTTT.

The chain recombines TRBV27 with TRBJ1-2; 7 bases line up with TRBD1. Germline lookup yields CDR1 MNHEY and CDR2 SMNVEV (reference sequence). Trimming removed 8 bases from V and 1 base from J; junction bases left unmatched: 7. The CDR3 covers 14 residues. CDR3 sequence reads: CASGKQGLNYGYTF. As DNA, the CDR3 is TGTGCCAGCGGAAAACAGGGGCTTAACTATGGCTACACCTTC.

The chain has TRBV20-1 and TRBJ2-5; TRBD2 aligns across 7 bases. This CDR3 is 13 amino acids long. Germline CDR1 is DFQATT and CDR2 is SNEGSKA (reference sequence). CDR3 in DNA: TGCAGCTACTTTGGCTGGGAGGGAGAGACCCAGTACTTC. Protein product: CSYFGWEGETQYF.

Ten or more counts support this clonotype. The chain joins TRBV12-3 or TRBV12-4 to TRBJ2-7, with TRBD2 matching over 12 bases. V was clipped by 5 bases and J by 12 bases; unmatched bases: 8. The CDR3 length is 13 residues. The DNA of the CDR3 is TGTGCCAGCAGTGTGACTAGCGGGAGAACGTCGTACTTC. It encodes CASSVTSGRTSYF.

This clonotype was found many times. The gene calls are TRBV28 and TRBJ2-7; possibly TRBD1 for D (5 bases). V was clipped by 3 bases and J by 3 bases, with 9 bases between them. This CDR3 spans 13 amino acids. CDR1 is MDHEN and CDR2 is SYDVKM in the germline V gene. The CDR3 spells CASSFFRGYEQYF. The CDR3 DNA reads TGTGCCAGCAGTTTTTTTAGGGGCTACGAGCAGTACTTC.

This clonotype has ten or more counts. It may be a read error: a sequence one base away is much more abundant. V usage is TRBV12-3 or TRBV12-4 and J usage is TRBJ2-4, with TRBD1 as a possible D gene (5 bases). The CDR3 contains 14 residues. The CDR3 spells CASSTTVAKNIKYF. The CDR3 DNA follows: TGTGCCAGCAGTACGACAGTAGCCAAAAACATTAAGTACTTC.

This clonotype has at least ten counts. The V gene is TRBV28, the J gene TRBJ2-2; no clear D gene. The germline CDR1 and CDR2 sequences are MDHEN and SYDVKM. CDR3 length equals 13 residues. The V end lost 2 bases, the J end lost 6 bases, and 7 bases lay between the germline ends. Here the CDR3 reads CASSLPGAGELFF. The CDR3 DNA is TGTGCCAGCAGTTTACCTGGGGCCGGGGAGCTGTTTTTT.

Here the CDR3 DNA reads TGTGCCAGCAGTTTGACAGGGGGCACCACTGAAGCTTTCTTT. Translation: CASSLTGGTTEAFF. The chain uses TRBV28 and TRBJ1-1, with 10 bases lining up with TRBD1. The CDR3 is 14 amino acids. V was pared by 3 bases and J by 4 bases, with 2 bases of the junction left unmatched. Per germline, CDR1 MDHEN and CDR2 SYDVKM. Full variable domain (outside the CDR3, taken from reference TRBV28 and TRBJ1-1): DVKVTQSSRYLVKRTGEKVFLECVQDMDHENMFWYRQDPGLGLRLIYFSYDVKMKEKGDIPEGYSVSREKKERFSLILESASTNQTSMYLCASSLTGGTTEAFFGQGTRLTVV.

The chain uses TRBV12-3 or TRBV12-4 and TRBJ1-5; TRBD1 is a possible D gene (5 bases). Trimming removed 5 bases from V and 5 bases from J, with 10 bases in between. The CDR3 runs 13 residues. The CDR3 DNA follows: TGTGCCAGCAGTCCCTCGGGACATCAGCCCCAGCATTTT. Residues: CASSPSGHQPQHF.

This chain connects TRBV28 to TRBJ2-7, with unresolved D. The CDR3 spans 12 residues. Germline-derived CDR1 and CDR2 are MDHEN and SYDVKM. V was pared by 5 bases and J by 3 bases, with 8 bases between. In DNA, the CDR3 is TGTGCCAGCAGTATTATGAACTACGAGCAGTACTTC. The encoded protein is CASSIMNYEQYF.

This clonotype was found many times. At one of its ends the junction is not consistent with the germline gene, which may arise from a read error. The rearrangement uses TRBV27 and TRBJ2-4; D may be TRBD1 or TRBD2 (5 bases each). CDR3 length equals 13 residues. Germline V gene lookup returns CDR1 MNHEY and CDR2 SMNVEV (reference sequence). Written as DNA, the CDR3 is TGTGCCAGCAGTTTGGGGCTAGCAAACATTAAGTACTTC. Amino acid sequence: CASSLGLANIKYF.

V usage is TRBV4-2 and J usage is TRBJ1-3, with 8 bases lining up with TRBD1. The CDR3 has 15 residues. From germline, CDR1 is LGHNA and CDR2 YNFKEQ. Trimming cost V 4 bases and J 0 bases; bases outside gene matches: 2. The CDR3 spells CASSRQGRSGNTIYF. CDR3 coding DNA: TGTGCCAGCAGCCGACAGGGGCGCTCTGGAAACACCATATATTTT.

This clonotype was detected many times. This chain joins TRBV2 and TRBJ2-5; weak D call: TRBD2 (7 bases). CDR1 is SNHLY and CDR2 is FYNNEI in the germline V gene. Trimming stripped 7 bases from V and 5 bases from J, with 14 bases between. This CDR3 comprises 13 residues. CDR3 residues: CASTRGGSETQYF. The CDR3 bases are TGTGCCAGCACCAGGGGCGGGAGCGAGACCCAGTACTTC.

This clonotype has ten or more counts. CDR3 DNA sequence: TGTGCCAGCAGGCCCTTTGTAGGGCGGACGGGAACCGGGGAGCTGTTTTTT. Translating it yields CASRPFVGRTGTGELFF. The chain carries TRBV6-4 and TRBJ2-2; a possible D gene is TRBD2 (5 bases). V was cut by 6 bases and J by 5 bases, with 22 bases left in between. The germline V gene encodes CDR1 MRHNA and CDR2 SNTAGT. This CDR3 is 17 amino acids long.

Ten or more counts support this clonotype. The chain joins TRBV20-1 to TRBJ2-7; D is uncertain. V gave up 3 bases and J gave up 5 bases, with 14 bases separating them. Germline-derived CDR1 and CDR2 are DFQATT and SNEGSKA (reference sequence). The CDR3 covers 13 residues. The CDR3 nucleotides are TGCAGTGCTAGTGACCCTACTTCCCACGAGCAGTACTTC. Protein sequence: CSASDPTSHEQYF.

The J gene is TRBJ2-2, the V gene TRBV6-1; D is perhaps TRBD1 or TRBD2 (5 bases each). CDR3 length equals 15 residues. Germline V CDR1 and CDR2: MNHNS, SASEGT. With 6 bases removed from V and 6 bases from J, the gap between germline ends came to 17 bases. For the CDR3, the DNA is TGTGCCAGCAGAAGGACGGGGCCTAACGCCGGGGAGCTGTTTTTT. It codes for CASRRTGPNAGELFF.

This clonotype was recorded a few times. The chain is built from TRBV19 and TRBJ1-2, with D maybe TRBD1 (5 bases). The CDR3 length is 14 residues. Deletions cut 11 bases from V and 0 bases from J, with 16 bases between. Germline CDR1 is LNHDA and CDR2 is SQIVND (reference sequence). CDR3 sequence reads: CAGKDSSSNYGYTF. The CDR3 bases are TGTGCCGGAAAAGACAGCTCCTCTAACTATGGCTACACCTTC.

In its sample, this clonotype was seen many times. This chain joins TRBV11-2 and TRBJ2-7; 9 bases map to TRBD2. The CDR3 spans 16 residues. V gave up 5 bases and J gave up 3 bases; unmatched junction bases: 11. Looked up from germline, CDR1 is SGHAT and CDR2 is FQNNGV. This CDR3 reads CASSPIRGREGYEQYF. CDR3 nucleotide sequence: TGTGCCAGCAGCCCTATCCGGGGGCGGGAGGGCTACGAGCAGTACTTC.

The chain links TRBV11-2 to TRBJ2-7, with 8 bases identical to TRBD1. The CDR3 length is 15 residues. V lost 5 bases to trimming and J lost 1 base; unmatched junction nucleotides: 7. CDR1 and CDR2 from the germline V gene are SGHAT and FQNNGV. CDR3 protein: CASSTSQGASYEQYF. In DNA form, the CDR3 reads TGTGCCAGCAGCACTTCTCAGGGGGCTTCCTACGAGCAGTACTTC. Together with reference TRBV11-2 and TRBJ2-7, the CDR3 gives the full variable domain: EAGVAQSPRYKIIEKRQSVAFWCNPISGHATLYWYQQILGQGPKLLIQFQNNGVVDDSQLPKDRFSAERLKGVDSTLKIQPAKLEDSAVYLCASSTSQGASYEQYFGPGTRLTVT.

CDR3 nucleotides: TGTGCCAGCAGCCCTCGACAGGGGGAAAACACTGAAGCTTTCTTT. Encoded protein: CASSPRQGENTEAFF. This chain joins TRBV11-2 and TRBJ1-1, with 9 bases fitting TRBD1. From germline, CDR1 is SGHAT and CDR2 FQNNGV. The CDR3 has 15 residues. Losses at the gene ends were 5 bases for V and 2 bases for J; bases not matched to a gene: 6.

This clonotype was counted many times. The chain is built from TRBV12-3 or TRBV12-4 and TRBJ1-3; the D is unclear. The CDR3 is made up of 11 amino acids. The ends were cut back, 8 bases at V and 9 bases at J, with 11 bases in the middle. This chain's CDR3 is CASALGSTIYF. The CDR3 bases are TGTGCCAGCGCCCTCGGGAGCACCATATATTTT.

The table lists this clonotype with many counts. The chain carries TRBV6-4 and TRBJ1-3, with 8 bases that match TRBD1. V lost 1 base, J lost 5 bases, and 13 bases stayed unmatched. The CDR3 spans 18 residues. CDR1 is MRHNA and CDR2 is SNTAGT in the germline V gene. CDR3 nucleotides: TGTGCCAGCAGTGACTTTCCACTAACAGGGGGGAAAAGAAACACCATATATTTT. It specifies CASSDFPLTGGKRNTIYF.

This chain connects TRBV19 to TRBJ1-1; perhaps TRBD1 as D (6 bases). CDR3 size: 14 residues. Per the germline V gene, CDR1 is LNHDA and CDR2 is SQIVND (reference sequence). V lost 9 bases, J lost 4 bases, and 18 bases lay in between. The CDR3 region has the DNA TGTGCCAGCCGACTAAGTGGGGGGCGCACTGAAGCTTTCTTT. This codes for CASRLSGGRTEAFF.

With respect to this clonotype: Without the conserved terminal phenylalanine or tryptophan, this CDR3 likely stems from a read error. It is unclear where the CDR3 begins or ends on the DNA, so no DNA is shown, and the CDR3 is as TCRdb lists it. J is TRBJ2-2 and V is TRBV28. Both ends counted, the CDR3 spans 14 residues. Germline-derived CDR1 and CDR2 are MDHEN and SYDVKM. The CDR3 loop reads CASSLGANTGELLL.